Many counts were recorded for the clone carrying this T cell receptor (beta chain). This specimen belongs to a study of read filtering for tumor transcriptome and immune sequencing. Study overall: DNase treatment preceded whole-transcriptome library preparation.

At the time of active disease, bone marrow was collected from every patient. Germline CDR1 SEHNR, CDR2 FQNEAQ (reference sequence). The ends were cut back, 7 bases at V and 7 bases at J, with 10 bases in the middle. The CDR3 contains 12 residues. From about 0.4 ug of RNA, a library with molecular barcoded alpha/delta and beta/gamma adaptors was made. TCRdb ran MiXCR on the reads and lists one entry per CDR3 protein. There are over 25,000 distinct CDR3 sequences in the sample; roughly 14% occur only once, and about two fifths lies in the top ten. This sequence joins TRBV7-9 and TRBJ1-4; D is possibly TRBD1 (5 bases). The source of this sequence is a donor at least 40 years old with multiple myeloma. The sample consisted of a population of CD138-negative cells sorted from bone marrow. As DNA, the CDR3 is TGTGCCAGCACGATGGGGGGTGAAAAACTGTTTTTT. Its translation is CASTMGGEKLFF.